This TCR beta chain appears in the sequencing data of a study of human T cells and chemical hapten exposure. About the study: 2% DPC applied to a roughly 2 cm by roughly 2 cm arm area sensitized donors. General study results and limits: Significantly more large CDR3 similarity clusters arose among expanded TCRs than among controls.

This clonotype was detected ten times or more. The antigen is undetermined. CDR3 size: 19 residues. Trimming stripped 6 bases from V and 7 bases from J, with 34 bases between. Germline V CDR1 and CDR2: KGHSY, FQNENV. The time point here: pre-sensitization, week 0. Treatment indicated: therapeutic diphenylcyclopropenone sensitization with weekly scalp DPC. Alopecia patients between 18 and 70 years old and suitable for DPC were used as donors. Unique molecular identifiers were linked by the library to individual cDNA molecules. TCRdb ran MiXCR on the RACE reads and lists one entry per CDR3 protein. The data show over 300,000 distinct CDR3 sequences, with approximately 5% seen just once and just over 2.5% held by the top ten.

The receptor was isolated from a woman in her 50s with alopecia areata. Some clones in this sample may be carry-over from other donors' samples. The rearrangement links TRBV16 to TRBJ2-7; D is undetermined. Sample: whole blood, taken in connection with sensitization to the hapten diphenylcyclopropenone (DPC). The CDR3 DNA follows: TGTGCCAGCAGACACCACAAACCCCCAAGATCGTGGTCCGAAGTTGAGCAGTACTTC. Protein sequence: CASRHHKPPRSWSEVEQYF.